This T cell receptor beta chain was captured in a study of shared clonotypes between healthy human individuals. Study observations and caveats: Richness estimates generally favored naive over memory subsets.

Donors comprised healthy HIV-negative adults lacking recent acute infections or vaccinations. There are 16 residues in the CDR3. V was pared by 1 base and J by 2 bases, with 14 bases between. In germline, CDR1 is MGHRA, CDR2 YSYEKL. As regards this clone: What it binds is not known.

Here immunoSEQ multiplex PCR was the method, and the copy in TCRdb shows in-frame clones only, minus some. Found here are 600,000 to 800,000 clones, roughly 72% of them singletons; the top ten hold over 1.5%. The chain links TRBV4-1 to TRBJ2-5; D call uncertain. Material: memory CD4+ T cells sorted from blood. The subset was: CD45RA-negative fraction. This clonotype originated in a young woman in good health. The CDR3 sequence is CASSQVHNTQQETQYF. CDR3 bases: TGCGCCAGCAGCCAAGTCCACAATACCCAACAAGAGACCCAGTACTTC.